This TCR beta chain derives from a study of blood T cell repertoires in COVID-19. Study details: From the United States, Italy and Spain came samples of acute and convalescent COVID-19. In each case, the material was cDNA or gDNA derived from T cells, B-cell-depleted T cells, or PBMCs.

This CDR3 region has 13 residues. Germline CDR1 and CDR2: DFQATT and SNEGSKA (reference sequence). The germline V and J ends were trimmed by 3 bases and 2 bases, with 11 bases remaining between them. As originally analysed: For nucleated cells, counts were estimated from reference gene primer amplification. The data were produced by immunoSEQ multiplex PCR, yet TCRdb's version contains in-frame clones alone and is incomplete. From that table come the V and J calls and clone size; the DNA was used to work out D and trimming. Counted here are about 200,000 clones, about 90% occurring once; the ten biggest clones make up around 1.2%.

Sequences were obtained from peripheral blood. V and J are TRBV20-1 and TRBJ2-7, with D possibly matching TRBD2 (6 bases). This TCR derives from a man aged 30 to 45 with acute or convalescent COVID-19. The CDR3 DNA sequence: TGCAGTGCTAGTATTAGCGGTCCCTACGAGCAGTACTTC. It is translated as CSASISGPYEQYF.